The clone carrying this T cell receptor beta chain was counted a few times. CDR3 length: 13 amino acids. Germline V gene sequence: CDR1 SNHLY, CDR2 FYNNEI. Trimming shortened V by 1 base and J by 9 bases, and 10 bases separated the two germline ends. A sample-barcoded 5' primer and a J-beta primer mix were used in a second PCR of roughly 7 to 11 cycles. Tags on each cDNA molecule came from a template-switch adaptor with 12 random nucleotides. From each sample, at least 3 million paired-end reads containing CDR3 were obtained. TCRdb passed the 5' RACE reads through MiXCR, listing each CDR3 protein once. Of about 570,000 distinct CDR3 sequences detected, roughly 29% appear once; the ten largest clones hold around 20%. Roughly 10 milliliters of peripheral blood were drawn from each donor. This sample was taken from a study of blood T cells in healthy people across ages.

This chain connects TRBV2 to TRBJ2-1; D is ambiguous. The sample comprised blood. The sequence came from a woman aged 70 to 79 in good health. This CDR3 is CASSEGGAFEQFF. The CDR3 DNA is TGTGCCAGCAGTGAAGGTGGAGCGTTTGAGCAGTTCTTC.